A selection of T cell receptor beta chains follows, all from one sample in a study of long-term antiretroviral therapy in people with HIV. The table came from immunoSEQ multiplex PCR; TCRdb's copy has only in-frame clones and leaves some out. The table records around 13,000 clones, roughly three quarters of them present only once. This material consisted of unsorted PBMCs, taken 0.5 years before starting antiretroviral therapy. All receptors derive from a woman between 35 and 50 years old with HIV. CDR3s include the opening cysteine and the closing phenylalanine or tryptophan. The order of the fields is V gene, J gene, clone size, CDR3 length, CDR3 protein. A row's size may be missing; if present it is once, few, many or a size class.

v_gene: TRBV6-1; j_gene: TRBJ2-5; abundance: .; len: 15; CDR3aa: CASSPGQTIQETQYF
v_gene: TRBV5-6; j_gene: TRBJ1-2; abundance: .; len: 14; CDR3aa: CASSLSRGPNGYTF
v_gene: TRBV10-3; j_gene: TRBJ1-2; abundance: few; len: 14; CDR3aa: CAISRGPDDYGYTF
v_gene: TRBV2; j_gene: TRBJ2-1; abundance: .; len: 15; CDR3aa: CASSDTHRGSNEQFF
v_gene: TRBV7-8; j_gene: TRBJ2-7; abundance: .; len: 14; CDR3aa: CASSLVGSGYEQYF
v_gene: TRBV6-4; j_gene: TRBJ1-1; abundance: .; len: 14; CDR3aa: CASSDSSRGTEAFF
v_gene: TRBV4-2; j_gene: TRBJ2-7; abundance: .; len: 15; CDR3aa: CASSQEDRSPYEQYF
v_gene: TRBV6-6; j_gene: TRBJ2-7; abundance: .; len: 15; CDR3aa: CASSYPAGHSEEQYF
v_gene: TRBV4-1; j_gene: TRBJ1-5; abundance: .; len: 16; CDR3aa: CASSPWTTAYNQPQHF
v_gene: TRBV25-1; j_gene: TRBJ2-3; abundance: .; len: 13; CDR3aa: CASSRGRTDTQYF
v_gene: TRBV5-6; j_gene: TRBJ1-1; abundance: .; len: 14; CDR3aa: CASSPGQGVTEAFF
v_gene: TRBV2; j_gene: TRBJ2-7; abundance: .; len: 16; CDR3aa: CASMGIASGRAYEQYF
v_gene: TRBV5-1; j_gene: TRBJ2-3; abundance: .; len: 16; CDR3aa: CASSWTLAAKTDTQYF
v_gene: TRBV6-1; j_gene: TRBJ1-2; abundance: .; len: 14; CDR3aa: CASRAGPNLYGYTF
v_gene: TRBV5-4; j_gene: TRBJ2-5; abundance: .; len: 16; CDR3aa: CASIVTGRGGQETQYF
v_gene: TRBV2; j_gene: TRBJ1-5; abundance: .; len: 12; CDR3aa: CASSEGEGTQHF
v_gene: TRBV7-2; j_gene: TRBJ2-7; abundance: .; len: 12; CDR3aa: CASGLAGVEQYF
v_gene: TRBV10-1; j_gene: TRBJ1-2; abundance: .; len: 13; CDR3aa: CASSETGGFGYTF
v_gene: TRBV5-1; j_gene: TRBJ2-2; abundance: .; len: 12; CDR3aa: CASSWDTGELFF
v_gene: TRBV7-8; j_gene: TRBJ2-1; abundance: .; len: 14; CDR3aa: CASSLASGRNEQFF
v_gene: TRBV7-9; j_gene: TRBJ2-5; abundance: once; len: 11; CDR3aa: CASKGEETQYF
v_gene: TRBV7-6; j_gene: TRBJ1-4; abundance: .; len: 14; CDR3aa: CASSPGTGDKKLFF
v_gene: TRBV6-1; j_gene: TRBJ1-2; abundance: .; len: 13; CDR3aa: CASSAGQYYGYTF
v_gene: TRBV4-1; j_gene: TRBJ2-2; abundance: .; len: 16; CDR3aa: CASSQDRQGNTGELFF
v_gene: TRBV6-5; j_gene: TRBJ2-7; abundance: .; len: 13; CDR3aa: CASSLLASYEQYF
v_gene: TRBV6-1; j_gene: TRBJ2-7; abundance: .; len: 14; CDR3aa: CASERVLRSYEQYF
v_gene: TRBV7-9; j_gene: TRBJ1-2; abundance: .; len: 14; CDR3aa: CASSLGQGDYGYTF